A single sample gave rise to the 25 T cell receptor beta chains below, sequenced in a study of CXCR3-negative and CXCR3-positive naive CD8 T cells. Via 5' RACE with UMI labels, TRB cDNA libraries were prepared. After re-calling the 5' RACE reads, TCRdb lists one entry per CDR3 protein, DNA absent. This repertoire comprises about 22,000 distinct CDR3 sequences; its ten largest clones make up roughly 20%. What was sequenced was memory CD8+ T cells from blood. The receptors come from a human donor in good health. Some clones in this sample may be carry-over from other donors' samples.

The chain uses TRBV14 and TRBJ2-5; there is no DNA to check the TCRdb D call of TRBD1. The germline V gene encodes CDR1 SGHDN and CDR2 FVKESK. CDR3 length: 14 residues. The chain's CDR3 is CASSQPDRAETQYF.

V is TRBV6-2 or TRBV6-3 and J is TRBJ2-3. Germline CDR1 MNHEY, CDR2 SVGEGT. The CDR3 consists of 12 residues. This CDR3 is CASSYPTRLEYF.

The genes are TRBV18 and TRBJ2-1; the D call of TRBD2 rests on TCRdb alone, since no DNA is present to check it. The germline V gene has CDR1 KGHSH and CDR2 LQKENI. There are 15 residues in the CDR3. CDR3 loop: CASSPGSGQYNEQFF.

The V call is TRBV14, the J call TRBJ2-1; the TRBD1 assignment by TCRdb is unverifiable without DNA. Germline assignment: CDR1 SGHDN and CDR2 FVKESK. The CDR3 totals 14 residues. The CDR3 sequence: CASSPRANYNEQFF.

CDR3: CASSQAWGSEAFF. This rearrangement joins TRBV14 to TRBJ1-1. CDR1 is SGHDN and CDR2 is FVKESK in the germline V gene. The CDR3 length is 13 residues.

The V call is TRBV14, the J call TRBJ1-2; TCRdb's D call, TRBD1, is unchecked because there is no DNA. Germline CDR1 reads SGHDN; CDR2 reads FVKESK. The CDR3 is 16 amino acids. CDR3 protein: CASSQLYPGQDYGYTF.

The chain combines TRBV9 with TRBJ2-1; the D call from TCRdb, TRBD1, cannot be confirmed without DNA. The CDR3 extends over 15 amino acids. Germline V CDR1 and CDR2: SGDLS, YYNGEE. CDR3 region: CASSEEGGSYNEQFF. Supplemented by reference TRBV9 and TRBJ2-1, the full variable domain reads DSGVTQTPKHLITATGQRVTLRCSPRSGDLSVYWYQQSLDQGLQFLIQYYNGEERAKGNILERFSAQQFPDLHSELNLSSLELGDSALYFCASSEEGGSYNEQFFGPGTRLTVL.

This chain uses TRBV6-4 with TRBJ2-6. CDR3 length: 16 residues. The germline CDR1 and CDR2 sequences are MRHNA and SNTAGT. CDR3 region: CASSDAASSGANVLTF.

The rearrangement joins TRBV12-3 or TRBV12-4 to TRBJ2-7; TCRdb picks TRBD1, but there is no DNA to check that call. CDR3 size: 14 residues. The CDR3 loop reads CASSSTGSPYEQYF.

The J gene is TRBJ1-6, the V gene TRBV18; TCRdb's D gene call, TRBD1, goes unchecked for lack of DNA. This CDR3 has 16 residues. Germline V lookup: CDR1 KGHSH, CDR2 LQKENI. The CDR3: CASSPGTGQDNSPLHF.

The V call is TRBV5-1, the J call TRBJ2-7; TCRdb returns TRBD1, unconfirmable since there is no DNA. The CDR3 length is 15 residues. The germline V gene encodes CDR1 SGHRS and CDR2 YFSETQ. CDR3 sequence: CASSHGTAGGYEQYF.

The gene calls are TRBV29-1 and TRBJ1-2. The CDR3 has 12 amino acids. In germline, CDR1 is SQVTM, CDR2 ANQGSEA. CDR3: CSVEDLREGYTF.

The genes are TRBV28 and TRBJ2-1; the D call of TRBD2 rests on TCRdb alone, since no DNA is present to check it. The CDR3 sequence is 18 residues long. The germline gives CDR1 MDHEN, CDR2 SYDVKM. CDR3 amino acids: CASSLLGLAGEAYNEQFF.

The chain employs TRBV7-9 and TRBJ2-7. CDR1 is SEHNR and CDR2 is FQNEAQ in the germline V gene (reference sequence). The CDR3 is 13 residues long. The CDR3 loop is CASSLWASYEQYF.

The chain has TRBV12-3 or TRBV12-4 and TRBJ1-5. CDR3 length: 12 amino acids. Here the CDR3 reads CASSPSSQPQHF.

This clonotype is deemed medium-sized by its frequency. The chain links TRBV25-1 to TRBJ2-7. Germline CDR1 MGHDK, CDR2 SYGVNS. This CDR3 has 13 amino acids. The CDR3 protein is CASGSDTTYEQYF.

The CDR3 here is CASSPLRTSGNEQFF. The V gene is TRBV4-1, the J gene TRBJ2-1; there is no DNA to check the TCRdb D call of TRBD2. This CDR3 is 15 amino acids long. From germline, CDR1 is MGHRA and CDR2 YSYEKL.

V usage is TRBV11-2 and J usage is TRBJ2-3; the TCRdb call, TRBD1, lacks DNA for checking. The CDR3 extends over 15 amino acids. From germline, CDR1 is SGHAT and CDR2 FQNNGV. The CDR3 region is CASRRKQGTTDTQYF. The full variable domain, rest sourced from reference TRBV11-2 and TRBJ2-3, is EAGVAQSPRYKIIEKRQSVAFWCNPISGHATLYWYQQILGQGPKLLIQFQNNGVVDDSQLPKDRFSAERLKGVDSTLKIQPAKLEDSAVYLCASRRKQGTTDTQYFGPGTRLTVL.

The genes are TRBV6-5 and TRBJ2-5; TCRdb outputs TRBD2, but without DNA this stays unchecked. CDR1 MNHEY and CDR2 SVGAGI come from the germline V gene. The CDR3 has 16 amino acids. The CDR3: CASSLILGEESGTQYF.

The CDR3 is CASSDSSGGATDTQYF. V gene TRBV6-4 combines with J gene TRBJ2-3; TCRdb designates TRBD2, a call that cannot be tested without DNA. CDR3 length: 16 amino acids. Looked up from germline, CDR1 is MRHNA and CDR2 is SNTAGT.

The genes are TRBV14 and TRBJ2-3; absent DNA, TCRdb's TRBD1 call cannot be checked. The germline V gene has CDR1 SGHDN and CDR2 FVKESK. The CDR3 length is 14 residues. The CDR3 sequence: CASSHRGRTDTQYF.

The chain combines TRBV19 with TRBJ2-1; TCRdb gives TRBD1 as the D gene, but with no DNA this cannot be confirmed. Germline V gives CDR1 LNHDA, CDR2 SQIVND (reference sequence). The length of the CDR3 is 15 residues. This CDR3 is CASNKQAGLYNEQFF. Together with reference TRBV19 and TRBJ2-1, the CDR3 gives the full variable domain: DGGITQSPKYLFRKEGQNVTLSCEQNLNHDAMYWYRQDPGQGLRLIYYSQIVNDFQKGDIAEGYSVSREKKESFPLTVTSAQKNPTAFYLCASNKQAGLYNEQFFGPGTRLTVL.

The CDR3 here is CASSLGLRVPSYEQYF. The chain recombines TRBV7-9 with TRBJ2-7. The CDR3 totals 16 residues. Germline V gives CDR1 SEHNR, CDR2 FQNEAQ (reference sequence). Using reference TRBV7-9 and TRBJ2-7 for the parts outside the CDR3, the full variable domain is DTGVSQNPRHKITKRGQNVTFRCDPISEHNRLYWYRQTLGQGPEFLTYFQNEAQLEKSRLLSDRFSAERPKGSFSTLEIQRTEQGDSAMYLCASSLGLRVPSYEQYFGPGTRLTVT.

The J gene is TRBJ2-1, the V gene TRBV24-1; TCRdb calls TRBD1, which cannot be checked without DNA. The CDR3 spans 14 residues. CDR1 KGHDR and CDR2 SFDVKD come from the germline V gene. CDR3 sequence: CATSALTDYNEQFF.

This chain connects TRBV6-2 or TRBV6-3 to TRBJ2-3; TCRdb's D gene call, TRBD1, goes unchecked for lack of DNA. CDR1 is MNHEY and CDR2 is SVGEGT in the germline V gene. This CDR3 has 15 residues. CDR3 loop: CATVTGGGGADTQYF.